This T cell receptor beta chain was obtained from a study of blood T cell repertoires in COVID-19. The wider study: Sources were T cells, B-cell-depleted T cells, or PBMCs; the material itself was cDNA or gDNA.

In the original processing: Estimated nucleated cell counts came from reference gene primer amplification. The table came from immunoSEQ multiplex PCR; TCRdb's copy has only in-frame clones and leaves some out. The DNA gave D and trimming, while V, J and clone size come from that table. The sample includes over 45,000 clones, roughly 78% seen only once; the top ten take around 8.7%. CDR3 length equals 12 residues. Germline assignment: CDR1 SQVTM and CDR2 ANQGSEA. V lost 4 bases, J lost 1 base, and 6 bases lay in between. The J gene is TRBJ2-3, the V gene TRBV29-1; D is possibly TRBD1 (5 bases). The sequence came from a woman aged 80 or over with acute or convalescent COVID-19. The source material was peripheral blood. The CDR3 region is CSVVQGTDTQYF. CDR3 nucleotide sequence: TGCAGCGTTGTACAGGGCACAGATACGCAGTATTTT.